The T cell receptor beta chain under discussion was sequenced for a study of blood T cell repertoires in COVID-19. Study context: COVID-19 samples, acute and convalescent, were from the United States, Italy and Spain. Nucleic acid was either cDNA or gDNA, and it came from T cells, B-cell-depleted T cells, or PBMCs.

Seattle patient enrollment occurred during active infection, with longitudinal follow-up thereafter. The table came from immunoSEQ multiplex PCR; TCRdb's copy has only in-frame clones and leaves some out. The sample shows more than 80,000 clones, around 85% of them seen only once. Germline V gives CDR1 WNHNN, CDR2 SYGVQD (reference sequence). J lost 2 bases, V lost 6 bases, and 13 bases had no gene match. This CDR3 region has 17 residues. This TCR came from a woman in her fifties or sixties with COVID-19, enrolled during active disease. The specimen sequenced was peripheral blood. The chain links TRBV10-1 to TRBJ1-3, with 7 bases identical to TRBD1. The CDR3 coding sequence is TGCGCCAGCAGCGGAAGCCCGGGACAGAGAACTGGAAACACCATATATTTT. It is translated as CASSGSPGQRTGNTIYF.